What follows is one T cell receptor (beta chain) and its context. Antigen unknown. The same CDR3 arises from other DNA sequences in this sample as well. The naive CD8 subset, CD45RO-negative cells positively selected for CCR7, excluded terminally differentiated effector memory CD45RA+ cells. Researchers divided each subset's genomic DNA evenly across several immunoSEQ plates. TCRdb's table, derived via immunoSEQ multiplex PCR, lists solely in-frame clones and lacks some. The sample carries about 2.2 million clones, about 93% recorded once. The sample is drawn from a study of shared clonotypes between healthy human individuals. Study information: The cohort had two women and a few men, ages 18 to 49. CD4 naive cells filled three plates per donor, CD4 memory three, CD8 naive two and CD8 memory one. Study-level results: Across subsets, estimated richness was generally greater for naive than for memory populations.

The V end lost 2 bases, the J end lost 5 bases, and 7 bases lay between the germline ends. CDR1 is MNHEY, CDR2 SMNVEV, per germline (reference sequence). CDR3 size: 13 residues. The sample consisted of naive CD8+ T cells from PBMCs. The V and J genes are TRBV27 and TRBJ2-1, with D hard to call. The clonotype comes from a man aged 18-30 years in good health. Some clones in this sample may be carry-over from other donors' samples. CDR3 amino acids: CASSLLGNNEQFF. The CDR3 DNA reads TGTGCCAGCAGTTTACTAGGTAACAATGAGCAGTTCTTC.